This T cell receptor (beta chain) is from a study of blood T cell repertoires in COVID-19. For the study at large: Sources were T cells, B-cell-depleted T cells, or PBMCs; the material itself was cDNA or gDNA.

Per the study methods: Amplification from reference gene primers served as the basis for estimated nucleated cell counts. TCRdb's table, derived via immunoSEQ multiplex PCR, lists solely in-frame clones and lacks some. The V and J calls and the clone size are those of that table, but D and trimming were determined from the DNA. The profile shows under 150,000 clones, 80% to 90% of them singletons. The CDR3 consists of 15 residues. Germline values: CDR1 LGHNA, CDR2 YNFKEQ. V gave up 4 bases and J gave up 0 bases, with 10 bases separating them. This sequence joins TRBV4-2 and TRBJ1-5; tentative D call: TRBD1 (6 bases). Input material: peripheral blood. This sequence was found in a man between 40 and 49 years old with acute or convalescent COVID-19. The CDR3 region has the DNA TGTGCCAGCAGCCCTACAGGGTATAGCAATCAGCCCCAGCATTTT. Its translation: CASSPTGYSNQPQHF.